The rows below give T cell receptor beta chains drawn from one sample of a study of cytomegalovirus exposure and HLA in healthy donors. TCRdb's copy holds only in-frame clones and misses some; the assay was immunoSEQ multiplex PCR. There are approximately 97,000 clones in the sample; less than 95% occur only once, and approximately 1% lies in the top ten. Sequencing used PBMCs. These receptors came from a woman younger than 35 in good health and CMV-seronegative. Both conserved end residues are part of each CDR3. The D gene is left open where the match is weak. The listing skips clone size in some rows; elsewhere it reads once, few, many or a size class.

clone size,J gene,D gene,V gene,CDR3 DNA,CDR3 protein
-,TRBJ2-7,TRBD2,TRBV2,TGTGCCAGCAGTGACCCGACTAGCGGGAGGGACAAGACCTACGAGCAGTACTTC,CASSDPTSGRDKTYEQYF
-,TRBJ2-7,TRBD1,TRBV19,TGTGCCAGTAGTATAGGGACAGGGGTCGGCGAGCAGTACTTC,CASSIGTGVGEQYF
-,TRBJ1-2,-,TRBV28,TGTGCCAGCAACTACTATGGCTACACCTTC,CASNYYGYTF
-,TRBJ2-7,-,TRBV6-1,TGTGCCAGCGCCGGGACACCCGCCTACGAGCAGTACTTC,CASAGTPAYEQYF
-,TRBJ1-4,-,TRBV18,TGTGCCAGCTCTAGACAGGTGGCTAATGAAAAACTGTTTTTT,CASSRQVANEKLFF
-,TRBJ2-7,-,TRBV5-1,TGCGCCAGCAGCCCCACCCCTTCTAGAGACGAGCAGTACTTC,CASSPTPSRDEQYF
-,TRBJ1-1,-,TRBV10-3,TGTGCCATCTCAAGGCAGGGGCCCACTGAAGCTTTCTTT,CAISRQGPTEAFF
-,TRBJ2-3,TRBD1,TRBV19,TGTGCCAGTAGTATAGGGCAGGGGGCAGATACGCAGTATTTT,CASSIGQGADTQYF
once,TRBJ1-1,TRBD1,TRBV6-5,TGTGCCAGCAGTCAATGGACAGGGGGGAACACTGAAGCTTTCTTT,CASSQWTGGNTEAFF
few,TRBJ1-4,-,TRBV2,TGTGCCAGCAGCCTTATTGCAACTAATGAAAAACTGTTTTTT,CASSLIATNEKLFF
-,TRBJ1-1,-,TRBV28,TGTGCCAGCAGGCCATCACAGCTATTGAACACTGAAGCTTTCTTT,CASRPSQLLNTEAFF
-,TRBJ1-2,-,TRBV9,TGTGCCAGCAGCCGGGGTATGGATGGCTACACCTTC,CASSRGMDGYTF
-,TRBJ2-7,-,TRBV11-3,TGTGCCAGCAGCTTAGGCGGCGACAGGGGACTATTCTTC,CASSLGGDRGLFF
-,TRBJ2-7,-,TRBV10-1,TGCGCCAGCAGTGAGTCTCTAAGCCCGCAGTACTTC,CASSESLSPQYF
-,TRBJ2-7,TRBD2,TRBV6-4,TGTGCCAGCAGTGACTCGAAGTTGGTTTCCACGCCCTCACGTAGCGGGAGATCCTACGAGCAGTACTTC,CASSDSKLVSTPSRSGRSYEQYF
-,TRBJ1-3,-,TRBV27,TGTGCCAGCAGTTTAGGGCAGGCCTTAGGAAACACCATATATTTT,CASSLGQALGNTIYF
-,TRBJ2-7,-,TRBV18,TGTGCCAGCTCTAGTGGACAGAAGCTGTACGAGCAGTACTTC,CASSSGQKLYEQYF
-,TRBJ2-1,-,TRBV7-2,TGTGCCAGCAGCTTCTGGGGGCAGGGGTACAATGAGCAGTTCTTC,CASSFWGQGYNEQFF
-,TRBJ1-5,-,TRBV19,TGTGCCAGTAGCCCAACAGGGCGGGGGCATCAGCCCCAGCATTTT,CASSPTGRGHQPQHF
-,TRBJ2-1,TRBD2,TRBV2,TGTGCCAGCAGTGATCGTGCTAGCGGGGGGCGACAGTTCTTC,CASSDRASGGRQFF
-,TRBJ2-5,TRBD1,TRBV7-7,TGTGCTAGCAGCCCAGCTCCCGGGACAGGGAACCAAGAGACCCAGTACTTC,CASSPAPGTGNQETQYF
-,TRBJ1-5,TRBD1,TRBV6-5,TGTGCCAGCAGACCCAGGGGGCAGGTCGGTCAGCCCCAGCATTTT,CASRPRGQVGQPQHF
-,TRBJ2-1,-,TRBV6-5,TGTGCCAGCAGTTACTCTGGGGCGCACGGTTACAATGAGCAGTTCTTC,CASSYSGAHGYNEQFF
-,TRBJ2-5,-,TRBV19,TGTGCCAGTAGCCTCCAAGAGACCCAGTACTTC,CASSLQETQYF
-,TRBJ2-7,-,TRBV18,TGTGCCAGCTCACCCGACCAGGATCACTACGAGCAGTACTTC,CASSPDQDHYEQYF
once,TRBJ1-1,-,TRBV27,TGTGCCAGCAGTTTAGGGGGCGCCACTGAAGCTTTCTTT,CASSLGGATEAFF
-,TRBJ2-1,TRBD2,TRBV4-1,TGCGCCAGCAGCCAACAGACAGCGGGGGGGACCTACAATGAGCAGTTCTTC,CASSQQTAGGTYNEQFF
-,TRBJ2-1,-,TRBV19,TGTGCCAGTGGTAGGGGGGGCCTATCCTACAATGAGCAGTTCTTC,CASGRGGLSYNEQFF
-,TRBJ2-3,-,TRBV10-3,TGTGCCATCAGTGAGTCCATGGTTGGCGGATTAAGCACAGATACGCAGTATTTT,CAISESMVGGLSTDTQYF
-,TRBJ2-5,-,TRBV2,TGTGCCAGCGGGGGCTCCCAAGAGACCCAGTACTTC,CASGGSQETQYF
-,TRBJ1-2,TRBD1,TRBV6-5,TGTGCCAGCAGAACGGGACAGGGACCCTATGGCTACACCTTC,CASRTGQGPYGYTF
-,TRBJ2-7,TRBD1,TRBV6-5,TGTGCCAGCAGAAACCACGGGACAGAAAAAAAGCAGTACTTC,CASRNHGTEKKQYF
-,TRBJ2-3,-,TRBV4-2,TGTGCCAGCAGCCAGGGACTCAGTAGCACAGATACGCAGTATTTT,CASSQGLSSTDTQYF
-,TRBJ2-5,-,TRBV5-1,TGCGCCAGCAGCTTGGTCTGGCGGTCCCAAGAGACCCAGTACTTC,CASSLVWRSQETQYF
-,TRBJ1-3,TRBD1,TRBV5-1,TGCGCCAGCAGCTCGGGACAGATCTCTGGAAACACCATATATTTT,CASSSGQISGNTIYF
-,TRBJ1-5,-,TRBV18,TGTGCCAGCTCAACGACAGAGTATAGCAATCAGCCCCAGCATTTT,CASSTTEYSNQPQHF
-,TRBJ1-3,TRBD1,TRBV7-2,TGTGCCAGCAGCTTTGGACAGGGAAGCGGAAACACCATATATTTT,CASSFGQGSGNTIYF
-,TRBJ2-3,-,TRBV27,TGTGCCAGCAGTCCCGCACTTGGAGGGCCGGGGGCAGATACGCAGTATTTT,CASSPALGGPGADTQYF
-,TRBJ2-3,-,TRBV7-8,TGTGCCAGCAGCACCGGGTCCCGCACAGATACGCAGTATTTT,CASSTGSRTDTQYF
-,TRBJ1-4,TRBD1,TRBV5-1,TGCGCCAGCAGCCCGGGACAGGGGAATGAAAAACTGTTTTTT,CASSPGQGNEKLFF
-,TRBJ1-1,TRBD1,TRBV9,TGTGCCAGCAGCTGGACAGGGAACACTGAAGCTTTCTTT,CASSWTGNTEAFF
-,TRBJ2-3,TRBD2,TRBV9,TGTGCCAGCAGCGTAGGCGGCGGGAGGGGCACAGATACGCAGTATTTT,CASSVGGGRGTDTQYF
-,TRBJ2-3,-,TRBV6-1,TGTGCCAGCAGTAGGCGGGCTTCAGATACGCAGTATTTT,CASSRRASDTQYF
-,TRBJ1-1,-,TRBV9,TGTGCCAGCAGCGGAACGGGGTTCAACACTGAAGCTTTCTTT,CASSGTGFNTEAFF
-,TRBJ1-2,-,TRBV11-2,TGTGCCAGCAGCTTAGAATTTTCATATGGCTACACCTTC,CASSLEFSYGYTF
-,TRBJ1-1,-,TRBV18,TGTGCCAGCTCACCGGAGGAGTCTGGGGAAGCTTTCTTT,CASSPEESGEAFF
-,TRBJ2-3,TRBD1,TRBV19,TGTGCCAGTAGTATCGGGGACAGGGCTACAGATACGCAGTATTTT,CASSIGDRATDTQYF
-,TRBJ1-4,TRBD1,TRBV29-1,TGCAGCGCTCGGAGACAGGGTCGGGTAGGATATGAAAAACTGTTTTTT,CSARRQGRVGYEKLFF
-,TRBJ2-2,TRBD2,TRBV6-5,TGTGCCAGCAGTTCAAGACTAGCGGGGGATGCCGGGGAGCTGTTTTTT,CASSSRLAGDAGELFF
-,TRBJ1-5,-,TRBV11-2,TGTGCCAGCAGCCCGGTCACGCCCAATCAGCCCCAGCATTTT,CASSPVTPNQPQHF
-,TRBJ1-5,-,TRBV6-5,TGTGCCAGCAGTTACACTATGGGCAATCAGCCCCAGCATTTT,CASSYTMGNQPQHF
once,TRBJ1-1,TRBD1,TRBV4-1,TGCGCCAGCAGCCAGAGGGGACAGGGGGCACAGCGGACTGAAGCTTTCTTT,CASSQRGQGAQRTEAFF
-,TRBJ1-2,-,TRBV19,TGTGCCAGTCACCTGAAAAGGGAACAGGCGCGGGGCTACACCTTC,CASHLKREQARGYTF
-,TRBJ1-1,-,TRBV5-6,TGTGCCAGCAGCTCCAAGGGAGGGGTTAAGGGAGCTTTCTTT,CASSSKGGVKGAFF
-,TRBJ1-1,TRBD1,TRBV7-2,TGTGCCAGCAGCTTAAGACAGGGGAACACTGAAGCTTTCTTT,CASSLRQGNTEAFF
-,TRBJ2-7,TRBD2,TRBV6-1,TGTGCCAGCAGTGGACTGACTAGCGGGGGGCTTTCCTACGAGCAGTACTTC,CASSGLTSGGLSYEQYF
few,TRBJ1-5,TRBD1,TRBV6-5,TGTGCCAGCAGTCACAGGGGCGAACAGCCCCAGCATTTT,CASSHRGEQPQHF
-,TRBJ1-3,-,TRBV2,TGTGCCAGCAGTGAACAGGGATCGACTGGAAACACCATATATTTT,CASSEQGSTGNTIYF
-,TRBJ2-1,TRBD2,TRBV2,TGTGCCAGCAGTGGATTGGGAGCGGGGGGGAGGTACAATGAGCAGTTCTTC,CASSGLGAGGRYNEQFF